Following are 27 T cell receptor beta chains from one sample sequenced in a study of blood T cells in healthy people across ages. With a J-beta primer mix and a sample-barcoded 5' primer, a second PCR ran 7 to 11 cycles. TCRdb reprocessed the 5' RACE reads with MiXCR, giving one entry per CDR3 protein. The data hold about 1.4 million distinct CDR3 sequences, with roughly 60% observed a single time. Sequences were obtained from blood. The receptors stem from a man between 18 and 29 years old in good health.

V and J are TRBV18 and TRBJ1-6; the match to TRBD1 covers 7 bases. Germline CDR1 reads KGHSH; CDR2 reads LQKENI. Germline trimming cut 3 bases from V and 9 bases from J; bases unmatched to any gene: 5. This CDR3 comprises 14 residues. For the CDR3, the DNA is TGTGCCAGCTCACCCGAAGGGGGCTCTTCACCCCTCCACTTT. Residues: CASSPEGGSSPLHF.

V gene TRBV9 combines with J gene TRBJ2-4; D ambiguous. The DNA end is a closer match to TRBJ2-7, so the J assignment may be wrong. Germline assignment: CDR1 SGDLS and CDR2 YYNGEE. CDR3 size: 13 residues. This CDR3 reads CASSVGIAYEQYF. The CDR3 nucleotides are TGTGCCAGCAGCGTTGGGATCGCCTACGAGCAGTACTTC.

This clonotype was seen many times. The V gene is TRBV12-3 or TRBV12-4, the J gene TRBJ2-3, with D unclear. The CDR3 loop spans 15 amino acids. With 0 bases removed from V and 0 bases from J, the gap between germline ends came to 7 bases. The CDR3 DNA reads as TGTGCCAGCAGTTTAGCGGGAACAAGCACAGATACGCAGTATTTT. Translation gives CASSLAGTSTDTQYF.

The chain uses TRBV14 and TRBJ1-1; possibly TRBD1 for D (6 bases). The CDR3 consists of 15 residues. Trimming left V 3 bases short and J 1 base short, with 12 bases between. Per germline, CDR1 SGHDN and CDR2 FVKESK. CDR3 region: CASSHRQARNTEAFF. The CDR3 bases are TGTGCCAGCAGCCACCGACAGGCCCGGAACACTGAAGCTTTCTTT.

The CDR3 region has the DNA TGCAGCGTTGAGGGGGTAGCAGATACGCAGTATTTT. It codes for CSVEGVADTQYF. The J gene is TRBJ2-3, the V gene TRBV29-1; D may match TRBD1 or TRBD2 (5 bases each). This CDR3 is built from 12 residues. The ends were cut back, 3 bases at V and 4 bases at J, with 8 bases in the middle. CDR1 is SQVTM and CDR2 is ANQGSEA in the germline V gene.

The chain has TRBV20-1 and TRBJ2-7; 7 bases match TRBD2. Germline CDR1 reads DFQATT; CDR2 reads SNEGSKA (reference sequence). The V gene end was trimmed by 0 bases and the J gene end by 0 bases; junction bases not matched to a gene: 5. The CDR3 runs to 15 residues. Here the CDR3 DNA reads TGCAGTGCTAGAGATACGTGGGGGGGCTCCTACGAGCAGTACTTC. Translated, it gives CSARDTWGGSYEQYF.

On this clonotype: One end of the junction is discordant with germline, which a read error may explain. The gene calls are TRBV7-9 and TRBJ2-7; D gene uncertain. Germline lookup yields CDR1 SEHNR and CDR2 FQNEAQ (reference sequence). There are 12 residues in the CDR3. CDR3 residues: CTSSSIPYEQYF. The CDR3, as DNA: TGTACCAGCAGCTCCATTCCCTACGAGCAGTACTTC.

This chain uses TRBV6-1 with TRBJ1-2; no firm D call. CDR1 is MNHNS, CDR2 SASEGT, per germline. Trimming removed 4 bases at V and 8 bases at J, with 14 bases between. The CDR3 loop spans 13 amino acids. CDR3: CASSGNSGGGYTF. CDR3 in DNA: TGTGCCAGCAGTGGGAACAGCGGCGGGGGCTACACCTTC.

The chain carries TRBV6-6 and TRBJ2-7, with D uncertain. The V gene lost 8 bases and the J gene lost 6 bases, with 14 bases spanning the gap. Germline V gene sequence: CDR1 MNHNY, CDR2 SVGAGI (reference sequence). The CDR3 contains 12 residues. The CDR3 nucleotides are TGTGCCAGCCTATCGGGTCGCCGCGAGCAGTACTTC. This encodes CASLSGRREQYF.

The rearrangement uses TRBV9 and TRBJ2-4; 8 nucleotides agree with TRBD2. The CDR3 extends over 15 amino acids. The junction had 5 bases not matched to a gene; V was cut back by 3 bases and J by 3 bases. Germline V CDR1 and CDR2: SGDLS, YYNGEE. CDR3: CASSETTSDKNIQYF. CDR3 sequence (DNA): TGTGCCAGCAGCGAGACGACTAGCGACAAAAACATTCAGTACTTC.

In nucleotides, the CDR3 is TGTGCCAGCAGCGTAGGGTTAGCGGGGAAGCTGTACCAAGAGACCCAGTACTTC. Translation gives CASSVGLAGKLYQETQYF. The chain carries TRBV9 and TRBJ2-5; 8 nucleotides agree with TRBD2. The CDR3 sequence is 18 residues long. Germline assignment: CDR1 SGDLS and CDR2 YYNGEE. With V trimmed by 0 bases and J by 0 bases, 10 bases remained unmatched. Supplemented by reference TRBV9 and TRBJ2-5, the full variable domain reads DSGVTQTPKHLITATGQRVTLRCSPRSGDLSVYWYQQSLDQGLQFLIQYYNGEERAKGNILERFSAQQFPDLHSELNLSSLELGDSALYFCASSVGLAGKLYQETQYFGPGTRLLVL.

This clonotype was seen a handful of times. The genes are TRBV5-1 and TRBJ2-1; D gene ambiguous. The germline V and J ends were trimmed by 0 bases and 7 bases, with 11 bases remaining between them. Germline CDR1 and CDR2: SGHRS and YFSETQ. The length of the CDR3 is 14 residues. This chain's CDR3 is CASSLGDSENEQFF. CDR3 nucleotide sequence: TGCGCCAGCAGCTTGGGAGACTCCGAAAATGAGCAGTTCTTC.

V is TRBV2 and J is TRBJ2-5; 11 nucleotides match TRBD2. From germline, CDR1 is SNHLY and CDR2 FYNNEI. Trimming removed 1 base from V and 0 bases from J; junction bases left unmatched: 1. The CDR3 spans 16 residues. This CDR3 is CASSEGLAGNQETQYF. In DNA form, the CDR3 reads TGTGCCAGCAGTGAAGGACTAGCGGGGAACCAAGAGACCCAGTACTTC.

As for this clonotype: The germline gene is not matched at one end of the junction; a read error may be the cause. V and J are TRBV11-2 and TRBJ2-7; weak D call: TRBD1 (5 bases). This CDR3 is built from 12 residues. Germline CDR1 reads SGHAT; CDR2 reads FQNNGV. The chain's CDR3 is CASSLGATGQYF. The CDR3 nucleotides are TGTGCCAGCAGTTTAGGGGCCACGGGGCAGTACTTC.

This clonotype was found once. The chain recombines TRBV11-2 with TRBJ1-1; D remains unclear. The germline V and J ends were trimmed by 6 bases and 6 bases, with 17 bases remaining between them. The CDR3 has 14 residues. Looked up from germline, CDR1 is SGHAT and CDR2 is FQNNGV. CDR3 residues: CASRPEGYLSEAFF. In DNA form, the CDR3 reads TGTGCCAGCAGACCCGAAGGGTATTTGTCTGAAGCTTTCTTT. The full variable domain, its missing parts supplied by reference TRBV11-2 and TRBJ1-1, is EAGVAQSPRYKIIEKRQSVAFWCNPISGHATLYWYQQILGQGPKLLIQFQNNGVVDDSQLPKDRFSAERLKGVDSTLKIQPAKLEDSAVYLCASRPEGYLSEAFFGQGTRLTVV.

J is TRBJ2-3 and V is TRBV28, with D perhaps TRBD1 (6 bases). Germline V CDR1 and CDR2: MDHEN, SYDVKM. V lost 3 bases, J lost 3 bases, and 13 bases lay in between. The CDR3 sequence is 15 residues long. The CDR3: CASSFPGDGTDTQYF. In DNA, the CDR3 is TGTGCCAGCAGTTTTCCAGGGGATGGGACAGATACGCAGTATTTT.

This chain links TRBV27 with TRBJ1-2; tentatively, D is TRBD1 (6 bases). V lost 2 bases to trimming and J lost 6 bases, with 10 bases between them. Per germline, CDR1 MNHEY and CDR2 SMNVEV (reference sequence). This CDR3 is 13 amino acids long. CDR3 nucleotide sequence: TGTGCCAGCAGTTTACCAGGGGTCGATGGCTACACCTTC. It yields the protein CASSLPGVDGYTF.

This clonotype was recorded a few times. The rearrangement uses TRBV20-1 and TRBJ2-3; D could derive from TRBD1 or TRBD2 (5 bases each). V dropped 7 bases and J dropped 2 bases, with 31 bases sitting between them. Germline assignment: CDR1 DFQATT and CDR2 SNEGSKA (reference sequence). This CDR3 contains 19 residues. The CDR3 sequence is CSVPGTGARSFFPTDTQYF. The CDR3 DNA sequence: TGCAGTGTCCCTGGAACCGGGGCGAGGAGTTTCTTTCCCACAGATACGCAGTATTTT.

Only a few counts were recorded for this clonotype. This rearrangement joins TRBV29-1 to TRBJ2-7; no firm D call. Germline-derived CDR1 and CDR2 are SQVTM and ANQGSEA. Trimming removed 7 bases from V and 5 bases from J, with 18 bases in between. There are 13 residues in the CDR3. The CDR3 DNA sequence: TGCAGCGCCCAGAGCGTGACAAGGGACGAGCAGTACTTC. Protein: CSAQSVTRDEQYF.

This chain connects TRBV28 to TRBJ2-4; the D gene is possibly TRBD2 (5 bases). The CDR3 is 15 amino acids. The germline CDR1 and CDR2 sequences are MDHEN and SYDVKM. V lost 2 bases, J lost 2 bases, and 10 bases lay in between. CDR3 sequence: CASSLVEGTKNIQYF. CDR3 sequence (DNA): TGTGCCAGCAGTTTAGTCGAGGGAACCAAAAACATTCAGTACTTC.

This CDR3 reads CASSLGAAYTDTQYF. The DNA for the CDR3 is TGTGCCAGCAGTTTGGGGGCGGCCTACACAGATACGCAGTATTTT. The chain links TRBV27 to TRBJ2-3, with a tentative D call TRBD1 (6 bases). Per germline, CDR1 MNHEY and CDR2 SMNVEV (reference sequence). V was clipped by 3 bases and J by 2 bases, with 12 bases between them. The CDR3 is made up of 15 amino acids.

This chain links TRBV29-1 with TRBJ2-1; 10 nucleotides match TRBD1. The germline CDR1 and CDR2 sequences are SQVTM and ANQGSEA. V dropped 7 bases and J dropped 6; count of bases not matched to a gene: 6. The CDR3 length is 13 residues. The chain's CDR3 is CSAGTGEFNEQFF. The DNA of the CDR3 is TGCAGCGCCGGGACAGGGGAATTCAATGAGCAGTTCTTC.

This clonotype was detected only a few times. CDR3 in amino acids: CASSSSIGTVTFYEQYF. DNA of the CDR3: TGTGCCAGCAGTTCCTCAATCGGGACGGTTACCTTTTACGAGCAGTACTTC. The chain carries TRBV6-5 and TRBJ2-7; D may be TRBD1 or TRBD2 (5 bases each). The V end lost 4 bases, the J end lost 4 bases, and 23 bases lay between the germline ends. This CDR3 region has 17 residues. CDR1 MNHEY and CDR2 SVGAGI come from the germline V gene.

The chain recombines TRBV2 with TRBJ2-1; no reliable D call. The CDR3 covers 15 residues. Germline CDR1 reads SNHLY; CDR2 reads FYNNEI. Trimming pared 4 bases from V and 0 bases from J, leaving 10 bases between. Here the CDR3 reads CASSVSTASYNEQFF. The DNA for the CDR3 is TGTGCCAGCAGTGTCTCCACCGCCTCCTACAATGAGCAGTTCTTC.

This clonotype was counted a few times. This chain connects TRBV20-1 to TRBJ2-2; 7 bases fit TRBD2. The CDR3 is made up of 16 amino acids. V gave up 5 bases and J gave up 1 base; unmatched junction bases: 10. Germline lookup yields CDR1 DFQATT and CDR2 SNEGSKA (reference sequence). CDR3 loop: CSALPRTSRNTGELFF. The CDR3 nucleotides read TGCAGTGCTCTCCCTCGGACTAGTCGGAACACCGGGGAGCTGTTTTTT.

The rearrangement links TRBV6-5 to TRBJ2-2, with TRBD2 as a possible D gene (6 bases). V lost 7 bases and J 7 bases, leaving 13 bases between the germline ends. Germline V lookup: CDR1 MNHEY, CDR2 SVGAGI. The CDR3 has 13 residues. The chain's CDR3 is CASIGGMGGELFF. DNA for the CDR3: TGTGCCAGCATTGGGGGGATGGGCGGGGAGCTGTTTTTT.

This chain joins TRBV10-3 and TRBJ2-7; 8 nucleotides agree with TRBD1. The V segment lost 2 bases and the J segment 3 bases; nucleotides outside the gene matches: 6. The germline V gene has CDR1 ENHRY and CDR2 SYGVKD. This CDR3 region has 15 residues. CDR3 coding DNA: TGTGCCATCAGTGAGCCCGGGACAGGATACTACGAGCAGTACTTC. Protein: CAISEPGTGYYEQYF.